Listed below are T cell receptor beta chains from one sample, sequenced in a study of vaccination effects on CD4 cells after COVID-19. The antigens for these receptors are not known. Assay used: immunoSEQ multiplex PCR; TCRdb lists only in-frame clones, some missing. The repertoire includes some 66,000 clones, 65% to 80% of them detected once, and around 2.5% sits in the top ten. Sample: CD4+ T cells from PBMCs cultured without peptide, taken after COVID-19 vaccination. The receptors come from a human donor who received a COVID-19 vaccine. Both conserved end residues are part of each CDR3. A D gene is named only where the DNA matches it firmly. Only some rows state a clone size, as once, few, many or a class for expanded clones.

TRBV19	TRBD1	few	TRBJ1-1	TGTGCCAGTAGCCGACAGGGGACGAACACTGAAGCTTTCTTT	CASSRQGTNTEAFF
TRBV3-1/TRBV3-2	.	few	TRBJ1-4	TGTGCCAGCAGCCAAGATTCGCTCGCAGGGGTGGGGTACACTAATGAAAAACTGTTTTTT	CASSQDSLAGVGYTNEKLFF
TRBV5-1	TRBD1	.	TRBJ2-5	TGCGCCAGCAGCCTCGACAGGGAAGAGACCCAGTACTTC	CASSLDREETQYF
TRBV7-3	TRBD2	.	TRBJ2-3	TGTGCCAGCAGCTTAACGTGGGGACTAGCGTTAGAGACTAGCACAGATACGCAGTATTTT	CASSLTWGLALETSTDTQYF
TRBV7-2	TRBD2	.	TRBJ2-1	TGTGCCAGCAGCTTAGTTGCCGGACTAGCGGTGGGCGGTGAGCAGTTCTTC	CASSLVAGLAVGGEQFF
TRBV5-1	.	few	TRBJ1-6	TGCGCCAGCACCTCTTTGGGCTCCTATAATTCACCCCTCCACTTT	CASTSLGSYNSPLHF
TRBV28	.	.	TRBJ1-5	TGTGCCAGCAGTTTAAGCAGAACTTTGGTGGCCCAGCATTTT	CASSLSRTLVAQHF
TRBV5-1	TRBD1	.	TRBJ1-6	TGCGCCAGCAGCTTGGATAACAGGGGCCTTGATAATTCACCCCTCCACTTT	CASSLDNRGLDNSPLHF
TRBV5-1	.	.	TRBJ1-1	TGCGCCAGCAGCCTGGCAAGGAGTTTCACTGAAGCTTTCTTT	CASSLARSFTEAFF
TRBV7-3	TRBD2	.	TRBJ2-1	TGTGCCAGTTCCCTAGCGGGGGGGACATATGAGCAGTTCTTC	CASSLAGGTYEQFF
TRBV19	TRBD1	.	TRBJ1-5	TGTGCCAGTAGTAAAGTGGGACAGCGTTATCAGCCCCAGCATTTT	CASSKVGQRYQPQHF
TRBV28	.	.	TRBJ1-1	TGTGCCAGCAGTTGGGACACTGAAGCTTTCTTT	CASSWDTEAFF
TRBV4-1	TRBD1	few	TRBJ1-6	TGCGCCAGCAGCCAAGCCCCGGGACAGGGGACACCCCTCCACTTT	CASSQAPGQGTPLHF
TRBV4-3	TRBD1	.	TRBJ1-1	TGCGCCAGCAGCCAACAGGGGGGGTTAATGGAAGCTTTCTTT	CASSQQGGLMEAFF
TRBV5-1	TRBD1	.	TRBJ2-2	TGCGCCAGCGGACAGGGGAGGAACACCGGGGAGCTGTTTTTT	CASGQGRNTGELFF
TRBV4-2	.	.	TRBJ2-2	TGTGCCAGCAGCCAAGTTGGCGTAGGGCAGCTTCTCAACACCGGGGAGCTGTTTTTT	CASSQVGVGQLLNTGELFF
TRBV7-2	.	few	TRBJ1-4	TGTGCCAGCAGCTTAGGCCAGGGAGGGCAAAAACTGTTTTTT	CASSLGQGGQKLFF
TRBV18	TRBD1	.	TRBJ1-6	TGTGCCAGCTCACCGTATGACAGGGCCGGGGGCTCCAATAATTCACCCCTCCACTTT	CASSPYDRAGGSNNSPLHF
TRBV18	TRBD1	once	TRBJ1-2	TGTGCCAGCTCACCCGGGACAGGGCCTAACTATGGCTACACCTTC	CASSPGTGPNYGYTF
TRBV2	TRBD1	.	TRBJ1-1	TGTGCCAGCAGTATTTACCCGGGACAGGGATCTGAAGCTTTCTTT	CASSIYPGQGSEAFF
TRBV7-2	TRBD1	.	TRBJ1-2	TGTGCCAGCAGCCGCGGGACAGGGGATTATGGCTACACCTTC	CASSRGTGDYGYTF
TRBV5-4	TRBD2	.	TRBJ2-5	TGTGCCAGCAGCCCCCGGGGGGGTGGGGAGACCCAGTACTTC	CASSPRGGGETQYF
TRBV5-1	.	few	TRBJ2-1	TGCGCCAGCAGCTTGTTGGCAGGTGGGTCAGGGGTGGGGAATGAGCAGTTCTTC	CASSLLAGGSGVGNEQFF
TRBV7-2	TRBD2	few	TRBJ2-3	TGTGCCAGCAGCACCCGACTAGCAGCGCAGTATTTT	CASSTRLAAQYF
TRBV5-8	.	.	TRBJ2-1	TGTGCCAGCAGTCGACAAATATCCTACAATGAGCAGTTCTTC	CASSRQISYNEQFF
TRBV6-5	TRBD1	.	TRBJ1-5	TGTGCCACGAAGACAGGGATCAGCAATCAGCCCCAGCATTTT	CATKTGISNQPQHF
TRBV3-1/TRBV3-2	.	.	TRBJ2-2	TGTGCCAGCAGTGCAAGATTGGGGGAGGCAGACTCGAACACCGGGGAGCTGTTTTTT	CASSARLGEADSNTGELFF
TRBV28	TRBD2	.	TRBJ2-1	TGTGCCAGCAGCAACCGCCGATGGAGCGGGGAGTACAATGAGCAGTTCTTC	CASSNRRWSGEYNEQFF
TRBV2	TRBD1	.	TRBJ1-1	TGTGCCAGCAGTGTTCAGGGGGCGTTCGTTACTGAAGCTTTCTTT	CASSVQGAFVTEAFF
TRBV28	.	.	TRBJ1-3	TGTGCCAGCAGTTTGTTCTTGCGGTGGGGAGGAAACACCATATATTTT	CASSLFLRWGGNTIYF
TRBV4-1	.	.	TRBJ2-5	TGCGCCAGCAGCCAAGGCGTCAGACCGGAGACCCAGTACTTC	CASSQGVRPETQYF
TRBV12-5	TRBD1	.	TRBJ2-1	TGTGCTAGTGGGCCGCCGACAGGGGGCAGCTCCTACAATGAGCAGTTCTTC	CASGPPTGGSSYNEQFF
TRBV2	.	.	TRBJ2-1	TGTGCCAGCAGTCATGGGGGACCCTTTTACAATGAGCAGTTCTTC	CASSHGGPFYNEQFF
TRBV14	.	.	TRBJ2-3	TGTGCCAGCAGCCAAGATGGGCAGGCTCCGGGCTCAGATACGCAGTATTTT	CASSQDGQAPGSDTQYF
TRBV7-8	.	.	TRBJ1-2	TGTGCCAGCAGCTATCATGACCTCGGCGGTGGCTACACCTTC	CASSYHDLGGGYTF
TRBV27	.	once	TRBJ1-4	TGTGCCAGCAGTTTATCGTGGATGGCAGGGGTTGAAAAACTGTTTTTT	CASSLSWMAGVEKLFF
TRBV21-1	.	.	TRBJ1-2	TGTGCCAGACCCCAGGGGAATGGCTACACCTTC	CARPQGNGYTF
TRBV12-3/TRBV12-4	.	.	TRBJ2-5	TGTGCCAGCAGTCATACATCCAGGGGGACCCAGTACTTC	CASSHTSRGTQYF
TRBV18	TRBD1	few	TRBJ1-5	TGTGCCAGCTCAAAGACCCAGGGGGCGAGCAATCAGCCCCAGCATTTT	CASSKTQGASNQPQHF
TRBV7-2	.	.	TRBJ2-5	TGTGCCAGCAGCTCCCTCACGGGGGGCAAAGAGACCCAGTACTTC	CASSSLTGGKETQYF
TRBV27	.	.	TRBJ2-6	TGTGCCAGCAGTCCTCTATCGGGACGGATGAGCTCTGGGGCCAACGTCCTGACTTTC	CASSPLSGRMSSGANVLTF
TRBV7-2	TRBD2	.	TRBJ2-3	TGTGCCAGCATCCTGGGGGGGGTACGCACAGATACGCAGTATTTT	CASILGGVRTDTQYF